These T cell receptor beta chains were read from a single sample in a study of regulatory T cells in long-lasting Graves disease. TCRdb re-derived calls from the multiplex PCR reads in MiXCR, one entry per CDR3 protein. The sample lists 400,000 to 550,000 distinct CDR3 sequences, about a sixth seen once, with about 11% in the top ten. The same specimen was also included in a second study, on T cells in Graves' hyperthyroidism and ophthalmopathy.

The specimen was peripheral blood mononuclear cells (PBMCs), collected at new diagnosis, from a patient treated with antithyroid drugs. These receptors came from a woman aged 25 to 45 with Graves disease. CDR3s include the opening cysteine and the closing phenylalanine or tryptophan. The order of the fields is V gene, J gene, clone size, D gene, CDR3 DNA, CDR3 protein. The D gene is left open where the match is weak. Size tells how often a clone was seen (once, few, many) or the class of an expanded clone, and some rows leave it out.

v_gene: TRBV6-5; j_gene: TRBJ2-2; abundance: many; d_gene: TRBD2; CDR3nt: TGTGCCAGCAGTTACTCCCTAGCGGGACGGGGCACCGGGGAGCTGTTTTTT; CDR3aa: CASSYSLAGRGTGELFF
v_gene: TRBV27; j_gene: TRBJ2-7; abundance: NA; d_gene: TRBD2; CDR3nt: TGTGCCAGCAGTCCCTTAGGACTAGCGGGAGGCGGGCAGTACTTC; CDR3aa: CASSPLGLAGGGQYF
v_gene: TRBV20-1; j_gene: TRBJ1-5; abundance: many; d_gene: NA; CDR3nt: TGCAGTGCTAGAGACGGGAGCAATCAGCCCCAGCATTTT; CDR3aa: CSARDGSNQPQHF
v_gene: TRBV6-1; j_gene: TRBJ1-2; abundance: NA; d_gene: TRBD1; CDR3nt: TGTGCCAGCATCAACAGGGGCGGCTACACCTTC; CDR3aa: CASINRGGYTF
v_gene: TRBV28; j_gene: TRBJ1-4; abundance: many; d_gene: NA; CDR3nt: TGTGCCAGCAGTCCCCAGTTCTCAACTAATGAAAAACTGTTTTTT; CDR3aa: CASSPQFSTNEKLFF
v_gene: TRBV19; j_gene: TRBJ2-2; abundance: few; d_gene: TRBD1; CDR3nt: TGTGCCAGTACGATTCGACAGGGGGGCACCGGGGAGCTGTTTTTT; CDR3aa: CASTIRQGGTGELFF
v_gene: TRBV10-3; j_gene: TRBJ1-1; abundance: many; d_gene: NA; CDR3nt: TGTGCCATAGCAAATTCGGGACAAGGTAACACTGAAGCTTTCTTT; CDR3aa: CAIANSGQGNTEAFF
v_gene: TRBV5-1; j_gene: TRBJ2-1; abundance: NA; d_gene: NA; CDR3nt: TGTGCCAGCAGCTTAATGACAATGCGGCACAATGAGCAGTTCTTC; CDR3aa: CASSLMTMRHNEQFF
v_gene: TRBV2; j_gene: TRBJ2-1; abundance: NA; d_gene: NA; CDR3nt: TGTGCCAGCACGCTTAGCGTCACCTACAATGAGCAGTTCTTC; CDR3aa: CASTLSVTYNEQFF
v_gene: TRBV2; j_gene: TRBJ1-5; abundance: NA; d_gene: TRBD1; CDR3nt: TGTGCCAGCAGTGAAGGCCCCCGACAGGGTGGCAATCAGCCCCAGCATTTT; CDR3aa: CASSEGPRQGGNQPQHF
v_gene: TRBV11-1; j_gene: TRBJ2-4; abundance: many; d_gene: NA; CDR3nt: TGTGCCAGCAGCTTCGGTATAGCCAAAAACATTCAGTACTTC; CDR3aa: CASSFGIAKNIQYF
v_gene: TRBV28; j_gene: TRBJ2-3; abundance: NA; d_gene: TRBD2; CDR3nt: TGTGCCAGCAGTTTAGGGACTAGCGGAGATACGCAGTATTTT; CDR3aa: CASSLGTSGDTQYF
v_gene: TRBV6-2/TRBV6-3; j_gene: TRBJ2-6; abundance: many; d_gene: NA; CDR3nt: TGTGCCAGCAGTTACGCGTCGTCGAGGAGTGGGGCCAACGTCCTGACTTTC; CDR3aa: CASSYASSRSGANVLTF
v_gene: TRBV5-1; j_gene: TRBJ2-1; abundance: NA; d_gene: TRBD1; CDR3nt: TGCGCCAGCAGCTTGAGACAGGGGAGCGCCGAGCAGTTCTTC; CDR3aa: CASSLRQGSAEQFF
v_gene: TRBV7-2; j_gene: TRBJ1-1; abundance: many; d_gene: NA; CDR3nt: TGTGCCAGCAGCTCAGATTCGGGTTTGGCTTTCTTT; CDR3aa: CASSSDSGLAFF
v_gene: TRBV6-1; j_gene: TRBJ2-7; abundance: NA; d_gene: TRBD1; CDR3nt: TGTGCCAGCAATCCGGGACAGGGTGGCCACGAGCAGTACTTC; CDR3aa: CASNPGQGGHEQYF
v_gene: TRBV29-1; j_gene: TRBJ1-1; abundance: many; d_gene: NA; CDR3nt: TGCAGCGCGTGGACCGCGGCTGAAGCTTTCTTT; CDR3aa: CSAWTAAEAFF
v_gene: TRBV20-1; j_gene: TRBJ2-7; abundance: many; d_gene: TRBD1; CDR3nt: TGCAGTGCTAGAGCCGGACAGGGAGGCTACGAGCAGTACTTC; CDR3aa: CSARAGQGGYEQYF